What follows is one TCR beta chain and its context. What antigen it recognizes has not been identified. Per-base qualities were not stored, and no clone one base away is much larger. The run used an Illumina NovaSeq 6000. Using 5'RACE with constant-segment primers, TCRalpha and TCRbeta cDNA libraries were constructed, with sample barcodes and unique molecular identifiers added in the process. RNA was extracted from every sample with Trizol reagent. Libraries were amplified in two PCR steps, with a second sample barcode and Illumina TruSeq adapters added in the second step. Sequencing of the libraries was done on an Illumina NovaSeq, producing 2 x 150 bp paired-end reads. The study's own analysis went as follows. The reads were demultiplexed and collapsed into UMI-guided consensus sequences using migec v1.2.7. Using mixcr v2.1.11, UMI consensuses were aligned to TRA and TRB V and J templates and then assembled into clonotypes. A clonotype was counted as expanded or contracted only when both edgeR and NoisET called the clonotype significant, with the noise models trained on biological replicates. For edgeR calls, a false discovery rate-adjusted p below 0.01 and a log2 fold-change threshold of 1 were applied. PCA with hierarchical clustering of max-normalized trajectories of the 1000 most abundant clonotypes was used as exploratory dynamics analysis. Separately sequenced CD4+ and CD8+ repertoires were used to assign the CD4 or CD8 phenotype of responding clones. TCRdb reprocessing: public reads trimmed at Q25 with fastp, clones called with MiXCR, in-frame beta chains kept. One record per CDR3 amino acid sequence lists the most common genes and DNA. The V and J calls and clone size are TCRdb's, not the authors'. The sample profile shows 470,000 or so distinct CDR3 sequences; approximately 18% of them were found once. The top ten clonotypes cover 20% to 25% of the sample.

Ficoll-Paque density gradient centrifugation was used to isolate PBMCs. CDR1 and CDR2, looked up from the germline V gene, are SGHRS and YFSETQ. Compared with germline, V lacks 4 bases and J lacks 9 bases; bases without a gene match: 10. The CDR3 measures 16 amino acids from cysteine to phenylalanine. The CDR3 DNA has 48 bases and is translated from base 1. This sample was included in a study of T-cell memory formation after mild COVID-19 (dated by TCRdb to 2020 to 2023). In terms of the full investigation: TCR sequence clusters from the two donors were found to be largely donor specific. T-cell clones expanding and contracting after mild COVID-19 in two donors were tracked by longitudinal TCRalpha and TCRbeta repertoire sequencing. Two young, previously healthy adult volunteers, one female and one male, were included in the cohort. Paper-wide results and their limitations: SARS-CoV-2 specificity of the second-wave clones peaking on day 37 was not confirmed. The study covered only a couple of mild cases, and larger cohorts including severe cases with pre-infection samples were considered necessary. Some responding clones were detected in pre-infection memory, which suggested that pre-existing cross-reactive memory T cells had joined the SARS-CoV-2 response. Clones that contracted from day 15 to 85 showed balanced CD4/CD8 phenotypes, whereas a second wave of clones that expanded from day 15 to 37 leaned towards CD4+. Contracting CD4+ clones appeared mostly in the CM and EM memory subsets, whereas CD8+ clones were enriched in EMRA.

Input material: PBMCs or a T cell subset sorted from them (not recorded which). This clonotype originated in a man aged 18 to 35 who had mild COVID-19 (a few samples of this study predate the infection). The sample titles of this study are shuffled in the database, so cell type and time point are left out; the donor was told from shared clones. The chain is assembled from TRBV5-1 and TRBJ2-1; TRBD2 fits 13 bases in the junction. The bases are TGCGCCAGCAGCCTGGGGACTAGCGGGGCGGTGGGTGAGCAGTTCTTC. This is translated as CASSLGTSGAVGEQFF.